This passage covers 20 T cell receptor beta chains from one sample sequenced in a study of blood T cell repertoires in COVID-19 (dated by TCRdb to 2020 to 2022). Library creation used the immunoSEQ multiplex PCR assay. TCRdb provides this immuneACCESS table in a form limited to in-frame rearrangements. Some clones are lacking; in checked studies, under half of them reflect an unresolved V gene, and why the rest are absent is not known. The sample table records approximately 190,000 clones; around 84% of these occur just once. The leading ten clones occupy around 20% of the sample. Sequences were obtained from peripheral blood. The receptor set was obtained from a human donor in a cohort sampled during active COVID-19.

The V call is TRBV28, the J call TRBJ2-5; D is possibly TRBD1 (6 bases). Germline lookup yields CDR1 MDHEN and CDR2 SYDVKM. The CDR3 has 15 residues. Trimming pared 5 bases from V and 4 bases from J, leaving 17 bases between. CDR3 region: CASSARQGMVETQYF. In DNA, the CDR3 is TGTGCCAGCAGTGCCCGGCAGGGGATGGTAGAGACCCAGTACTTC.

V usage is TRBV6-5 and J usage is TRBJ1-2; D ambiguous. Germline CDR1 reads MNHEY; CDR2 reads SVGAGI. Trimming shortened V by 2 bases and J by 3 bases, and 7 bases separated the two germline ends. The length of the CDR3 is 13 residues. CDR3 residues: CASSYGRDYGYTF. The CDR3 DNA reads TGTGCCAGCAGTTACGGGCGGGACTATGGCTACACCTTC.

The V call is TRBV29-1, the J call TRBJ2-5; D unresolved. Germline-derived CDR1 and CDR2 are SQVTM and ANQGSEA. This CDR3 is 12 amino acids long. V was clipped by 5 bases and J by 1 base, with 8 bases between them. As DNA, the CDR3 is TGCAGCGTTAGGCCTAGCCAAGAGACCCAGTACTTC. Its translation: CSVRPSQETQYF.

V gene TRBV18 combines with J gene TRBJ2-3; the match to TRBD1 covers 9 bases. The CDR3 is 17 residues long. Per the germline V gene, CDR1 is KGHSH and CDR2 is LQKENI. Trimming cost V 0 bases and J 5 bases; bases outside gene matches: 9. The chain's CDR3 is CASSPPVKGQGGDTQYF. CDR3 nucleotides: TGTGCCAGCTCACCACCGGTTAAGGGACAGGGCGGAGATACGCAGTATTTT.

This clone was recorded once. As DNA, the CDR3 is TGTGCCAGCAGTCTCGACGGTATCGGAGCGACCCAGTACTTC. Encoded protein: CASSLDGIGATQYF. This chain joins TRBV27 and TRBJ2-5; D is ambiguous. The germline CDR1 and CDR2 sequences are MNHEY and SMNVEV (reference sequence). The ends were cut back, 5 bases at V and 7 bases at J, with 17 bases in the middle. CDR3 size: 14 residues.

The rearrangement joins TRBV11-2 to TRBJ2-7; D is unresolved. V was cut by 5 bases and J by 2 bases, with 10 bases left in between. CDR3 size: 13 residues. CDR1 is SGHAT, CDR2 FQNNGV, per germline. CDR3 sequence reads: CASSPATPYEQYF. For the CDR3, the DNA is TGTGCCAGCAGCCCAGCGACTCCCTACGAGCAGTACTTC. Drawing the rest from reference TRBV11-2 and TRBJ2-7, the complete variable domain is EAGVAQSPRYKIIEKRQSVAFWCNPISGHATLYWYQQILGQGPKLLIQFQNNGVVDDSQLPKDRFSAERLKGVDSTLKIQPAKLEDSAVYLCASSPATPYEQYFGPGTRLTVT.

Here the CDR3 DNA reads TGTGCCACCAGCCCCCGCAGGCAGGGGTTATTGTCGGACACCTTC. As protein: CATSPRRQGLLSDTF. V gene TRBV15 combines with J gene TRBJ1-2, with D possibly being TRBD1 (6 bases). V dropped 5 bases and J dropped 12 bases, with 25 bases sitting between them. Germline values: CDR1 LNHNV, CDR2 YYDKDF (reference sequence). The CDR3 covers 15 residues.

This sequence joins TRBV19 and TRBJ1-5; TRBD1 aligns across 7 bases. J lost 3 bases, V lost 2 bases, and 7 bases had no gene match. The CDR3 runs 16 residues. Germline V gives CDR1 LNHDA, CDR2 SQIVND (reference sequence). The DNA for the CDR3 is TGTGCCAGTAGTATACGAGAGGGGGCGAACAATCAGCCCCAGCATTTT. This translates into CASSIREGANNQPQHF.

V usage is TRBV27 and J usage is TRBJ1-2; D unclear. Germline CDR1 MNHEY, CDR2 SMNVEV (reference sequence). The CDR3 runs 14 residues. V lost 6 bases and J lost 4, with 15 bases in between. The CDR3 sequence: CASRSQFDIYGYTF. CDR3 nucleotides: TGTGCCAGCAGGTCCCAGTTCGACATCTATGGCTACACCTTC.

This chain uses TRBV24-1 with TRBJ2-2, with D hard to call. The CDR3 extends over 13 amino acids. From germline, CDR1 is KGHDR and CDR2 SFDVKD. V dropped 5 bases and J dropped 1 base, with 4 bases sitting between them. For the CDR3, the DNA is TGTGCCACCAGTGTCGGGAACACCGGGGAGCTGTTTTTT. Translation gives CATSVGNTGELFF.

This rearrangement joins TRBV9 to TRBJ2-1, with 8 bases fitting TRBD2. This CDR3 comprises 15 residues. V shed 3 bases, J shed 5 bases, and the junction held 7 bases outside the gene matches. Germline CDR1 SGDLS, CDR2 YYNGEE. CDR3 sequence: CASSDPSSGHNEQFF. The CDR3 DNA follows: TGTGCCAGCAGCGACCCGTCTAGCGGGCACAATGAGCAGTTCTTC.

Concerning this clone: The sample holds other DNA sequences that translate to the same CDR3. The J gene is TRBJ2-2, the V gene TRBV3-1 (or the pseudogene TRBV3-2); TRBD1 might be the D (6 bases). This CDR3 comprises 14 residues. Germline CDR1 reads LGHDT; CDR2 reads YNNKEL (reference sequence). V lost 4 bases to trimming and J lost 6 bases, with 12 bases between them. The CDR3 DNA is TGTGCCAGCAGCCGGGGCAGGGGTGCCGGGGAGCTGTTTTTT. Its translation: CASSRGRGAGELFF.

The chain carries TRBV18 and TRBJ2-1; 10 positions agree with TRBD1. The CDR3 runs to 15 residues. Germline CDR1 and CDR2: KGHSH and LQKENI. Unmatched junction bases numbered 7, after V lost 6 bases and J lost 5 bases. The CDR3 coding sequence is TGTGCCAGCTCTTCATGGACAGGGGGAAACAATGAGCAGTTCTTC. Protein sequence: CASSSWTGGNNEQFF.

CDR3 sequence reads: CASGTSGFDEQFF. CDR3 sequence (DNA): TGTGCCAGTGGGACTAGCGGGTTCGATGAGCAGTTCTTC. The genes are TRBV19 and TRBJ2-1, with 12 bases matching TRBD2. V was pared by 8 bases and J by 8 bases, with 4 bases of the junction left unmatched. Germline V gene sequence: CDR1 LNHDA, CDR2 SQIVND (reference sequence). The CDR3 consists of 13 residues.

This chain uses TRBV9 with TRBJ1-1; D is perhaps TRBD1 (6 bases). The CDR3 loop spans 12 amino acids. The germline V gene has CDR1 SGDLS and CDR2 YYNGEE. The V gene lost 3 bases and the J gene lost 12 bases, with 15 bases spanning the gap. The CDR3, as DNA: TGTGCCAGCAGCGAGACGAAAACAGGGTCTTTCTTT. This gives the protein CASSETKTGSFF.

As for this clone: Additional DNA sequences in this sample encode the identical CDR3. The rearrangement uses TRBV29-1 and TRBJ2-2, with 7 bases matching TRBD1. Germline loops: CDR1 SQVTM, CDR2 ANQGSEA. The CDR3 consists of 13 residues. Trimming at V came to 7 bases and at J to 0 bases, leaving 2 bases not matched to a gene. DNA of the CDR3: TGCAGCGCCGGGACAGCGAACACCGGGGAGCTGTTTTTT. Translation gives CSAGTANTGELFF.

The V and J genes are TRBV6-5 and TRBJ1-2, with D perhaps matching TRBD1 (5 bases). The CDR3 loop spans 14 amino acids. Trimming cost V 6 bases and J 4 bases, with 15 bases left between them. Germline CDR1 is MNHEY and CDR2 is SVGAGI. The CDR3 bases are TGTGCCAGCAGCCTCTCGGGGGGTCGCTATGGCTACACCTTC. It is translated as CASSLSGGRYGYTF.

The rearrangement uses TRBV5-5 and TRBJ2-5; possible D gene TRBD2, 6 bases. CDR1 SGHKS and CDR2 YYEKEE come from the germline V gene (reference sequence). The CDR3 is made up of 15 amino acids. V was shortened by 4 bases and J by 5 bases, with 18 bases between the two germline ends. CDR3 loop: CASSVPLAGLETQYF. CDR3 coding DNA: TGTGCCAGCAGCGTCCCACTGGCGGGGTTGGAGACCCAGTACTTC.

V is TRBV5-5 and J is TRBJ2-3, with 12 bases fitting TRBD2. Germline CDR1 and CDR2: SGHKS and YYEKEE (reference sequence). The J segment lost 5 bases and the V segment lost 2 bases, leaving 12 bases of the junction unmatched. This CDR3 is built from 18 residues. The CDR3 reads CASSFSGGLAGGLDTQYF. CDR3 bases: TGTGCCAGCAGCTTTTCCGGTGGGCTAGCGGGAGGGTTAGATACGCAGTATTTT.

This clone was detected once. The gene calls are TRBV2 and TRBJ2-5; D unclear. V was clipped by 8 bases and J by 2 bases, with 12 bases between them. This CDR3 is built from 13 residues. Germline loops: CDR1 SNHLY, CDR2 FYNNEI. DNA of the CDR3: TGTGCCAGCGACTGGAAGAGTCAAGAGACCCAGTACTTC. Amino acids: CASDWKSQETQYF.